Below are 14 T cell receptor beta chains sequenced from a single sample in a study of OX40 agonist ivuxolimab in advanced cancers. Data came from immunoSEQ multiplex PCR; TCRdb stores just in-frame clones and leaves some out. This table has about 31,000 clones, around nine tenths appearing once. Sequenced material: CD4+ or CD8+ T cells sorted from blood, taken in a trial of the OX40 agonist ivuxolimab. The source of these receptors is an adult with an advanced solid tumor such as melanoma, head and neck, liver or kidney cancer.

In DNA, the CDR3 is TGTGCCAGCACGGGGGAGAACACTGAAGCTTTCTTT. Translating it yields CASTGENTEAFF. This chain uses TRBV7-9 with TRBJ1-1, with TRBD1 as a possible D gene (5 bases). With 7 bases removed from V and 1 base from J, the gap between germline ends came to 7 bases. Per the germline V gene, CDR1 is SEHNR and CDR2 is FQNEAQ (reference sequence). CDR3 length equals 12 residues.

The chain recombines TRBV9 with TRBJ2-3; no clear D gene. The germline V gene encodes CDR1 SGDLS and CDR2 YYNGEE. This CDR3 comprises 13 residues. The V end lost 4 bases, the J end lost 3 bases, and 9 bases lay between the germline ends. CDR3 protein: CASSPFFTDTQYF. As DNA, the CDR3 is TGTGCCAGCAGCCCTTTCTTTACAGATACGCAGTATTTT.

The chain carries TRBV11-3 and TRBJ2-1; 9 bases line up with TRBD2. Germline CDR1 SGHNT, CDR2 YENEEA. The V segment lost 5 bases and the J segment 5 bases; nucleotides outside the gene matches: 10. The CDR3 is 16 amino acids. Here the CDR3 DNA reads TGTGCCAGCAGCCCACTAGCGGGTTCACTCGACAATGAGCAGTTCTTC. Protein: CASSPLAGSLDNEQFF.

This clone was counted a single time. The CDR3 bases are TGTGCCAGCAGTTACTCGGGCATAGGCACTGAAGCTTTCTTT. Encoded protein: CASSYSGIGTEAFF. The V call is TRBV6-5, the J call TRBJ1-1; D is uncertain. This CDR3 region has 14 residues. V was pared by 0 bases and J by 4 bases, with 9 bases between. Per the germline V gene, CDR1 is MNHEY and CDR2 is SVGAGI.

The chain is built from TRBV7-8 and TRBJ1-3; 7 bases align to TRBD1. V shed 4 bases and J 1 base; nucleotides not matched to a gene: 7. The CDR3 runs 16 residues. CDR1 is SGHVS, CDR2 FQNEAQ, per germline. CDR3 in amino acids: CASSSRNRGSGNTIYF. For the CDR3, the DNA is TGTGCCAGCAGCTCAAGAAACAGGGGATCTGGAAACACCATATATTTT.

V gene TRBV4-3 combines with J gene TRBJ2-7, with 9 bases fitting TRBD1. The CDR3 has 16 amino acids. After removal of 0 bases from V and 5 bases from J, the junction contained 8 bases not matched to a gene. Germline-derived CDR1 and CDR2 are LGHNA and YSLEER. The CDR3 reads CASSQDITGGRDEQYF. The CDR3, as DNA: TGCGCCAGCAGCCAAGATATTACAGGGGGCCGGGACGAGCAGTACTTC.

CDR3 sequence (DNA): TGTGCCAGCAGCAACCGGACAGGAATAAATCAGCCCCAGCATTTT. It yields the protein CASSNRTGINQPQHF. The J gene is TRBJ1-5, the V gene TRBV11-2; 7 positions agree with TRBD1. From germline, CDR1 is SGHAT and CDR2 FQNNGV. This CDR3 is built from 15 residues. The V gene end was trimmed by 5 bases and the J gene end by 4 bases; junction bases not matched to a gene: 8.

V and J are TRBV27 and TRBJ1-2; D is undetermined. This CDR3 contains 14 residues. In germline, CDR1 is MNHEY, CDR2 SMNVEV (reference sequence). V was clipped by 3 bases and J by 4 bases, with 12 bases between them. CDR3 sequence reads: CASSFGIGPYGYTF. The DNA for the CDR3 is TGTGCCAGCAGTTTTGGTATAGGCCCCTATGGCTACACCTTC.

Here the CDR3 reads CASSYNEYEQYF. In DNA form, the CDR3 reads TGTGCCAGCAGTTATAACGAATACGAGCAGTACTTC. The V and J genes are TRBV6-1 and TRBJ2-7, with unresolved D. Germline V CDR1 and CDR2: MNHNS, SASEGT. The CDR3 totals 12 residues. V was pared by 5 bases and J by 4 bases, with 9 bases between.

The chain is built from TRBV4-1 and TRBJ1-5; the D gene is possibly TRBD1 (5 bases). Germline V CDR1 and CDR2: MGHRA, YSYEKL. V was cut by 2 bases and J by 7 bases, with 18 bases left in between. The length of the CDR3 is 16 residues. Here the CDR3 reads CASSQNPGTVGQPQHF. In nucleotides, the CDR3 is TGCGCCAGCAGCCAAAACCCCGGGACCGTGGGGCAGCCCCAGCATTTT.

The chain links TRBV19 to TRBJ1-1; a weak D match, TRBD1 (6 bases). Trimming took 9 bases from V and 0 from J, leaving 14 bases between them. This CDR3 is 14 amino acids long. CDR1 and CDR2 (germline): LNHDA, SQIVND (reference sequence). The CDR3 protein is CASKQGFLNTEAFF. The DNA for the CDR3 is TGTGCCAGCAAACAGGGATTTTTGAACACTGAAGCTTTCTTT. Variable domain in full (rest from reference TRBV19 and TRBJ1-1): DGGITQSPKYLFRKEGQNVTLSCEQNLNHDAMYWYRQDPGQGLRLIYYSQIVNDFQKGDIAEGYSVSREKKESFPLTVTSAQKNPTAFYLCASKQGFLNTEAFFGQGTRLTVV.

This chain links TRBV7-9 with TRBJ2-1; TRBD1 agrees at 11 bases. Germline V gene data show CDR1 as SEHNR and CDR2 as FQNEAQ (reference sequence). CDR3 size: 16 residues. The trim removed 5 bases at V and 7 bases at J, leaving 10 bases unmatched. The CDR3 region has the DNA TGTGCCAGCAGCCGCGTCGGGACAGGGGGACGAAATGAGCAGTTCTTC. It is translated as CASSRVGTGGRNEQFF.

The chain carries TRBV4-3 and TRBJ1-2; D call uncertain. Between the trimmed V and J ends, which lost 0 bases and 4 bases, there was a span of 12 bases. The length of the CDR3 is 15 residues. Germline V gives CDR1 LGHNA, CDR2 YSLEER. The CDR3 loop reads CASSQDESNVYGYTF. CDR3 in DNA: TGCGCCAGCAGCCAAGACGAATCAAACGTCTATGGCTACACCTTC.

The rearrangement uses TRBV4-1 and TRBJ2-1; 7 positions agree with TRBD1. Trimming at V came to 4 bases and at J to 4 bases, leaving 4 bases not matched to a gene. Germline CDR1 is MGHRA and CDR2 is YSYEKL. This CDR3 spans 14 amino acids. CDR3 loop: CASSLQGDYNEQFF. CDR3 DNA: TGCGCCAGCAGCCTTCAGGGGGATTACAATGAGCAGTTCTTC.